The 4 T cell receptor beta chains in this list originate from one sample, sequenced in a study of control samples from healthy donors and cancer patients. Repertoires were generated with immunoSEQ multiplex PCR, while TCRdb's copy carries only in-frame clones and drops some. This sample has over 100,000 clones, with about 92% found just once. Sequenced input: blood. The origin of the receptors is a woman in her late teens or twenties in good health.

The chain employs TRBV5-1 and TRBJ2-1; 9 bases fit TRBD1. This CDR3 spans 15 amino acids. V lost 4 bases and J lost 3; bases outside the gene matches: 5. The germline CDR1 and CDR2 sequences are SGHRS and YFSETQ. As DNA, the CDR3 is TGCGCCAGCAGCCCGGCGGGACAGGGCTACAATGAGCAGTTCTTC. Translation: CASSPAGQGYNEQFF.

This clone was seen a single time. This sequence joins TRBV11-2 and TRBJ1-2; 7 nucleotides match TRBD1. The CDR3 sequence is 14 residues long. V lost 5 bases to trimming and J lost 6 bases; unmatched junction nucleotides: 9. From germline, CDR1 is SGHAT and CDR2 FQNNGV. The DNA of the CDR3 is TGTGCCAGCAGCCAGTCACCAGGGGGAGATGGCTACACCTTC. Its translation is CASSQSPGGDGYTF.

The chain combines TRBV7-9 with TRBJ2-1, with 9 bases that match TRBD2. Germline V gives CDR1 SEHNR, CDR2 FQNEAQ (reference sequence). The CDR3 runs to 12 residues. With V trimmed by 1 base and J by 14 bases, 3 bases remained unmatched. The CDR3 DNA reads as TGTGCCAGCAGCTTAGTTGGCGGGGGGGAGTTCTTC. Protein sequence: CASSLVGGGEFF.

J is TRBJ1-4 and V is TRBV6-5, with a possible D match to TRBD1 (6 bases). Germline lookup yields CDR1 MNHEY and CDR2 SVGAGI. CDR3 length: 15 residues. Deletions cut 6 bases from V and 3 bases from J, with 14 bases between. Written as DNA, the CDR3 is TGTGCCAGCAGCCCCTCGGGGGCTGCTAATGAAAAACTGTTTTTT. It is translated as CASSPSGAANEKLFF.